This TCR beta chain was sequenced for a study of blood T cell repertoires in COVID-19. Germline V gene sequence: CDR1 LNHDA, CDR2 SQIVND (reference sequence). CDR3 length: 16 amino acids. The trim removed 5 bases at V and 4 bases at J, leaving 11 bases unmatched. Using immunoSEQ multiplex PCR, the repertoire was profiled, and TCRdb retains in-frame clones only, with some absent. The table records under 85,000 clones, roughly 88% of them present only once. This TCR came from a man between 65 and 79 years old with acute or convalescent COVID-19. V and J are TRBV19 and TRBJ2-3, with TRBD2 matching over 8 bases. Sequenced: peripheral blood. The CDR3 here is CASSPAGTRIADTQYF. CDR3 in DNA: TGTGCCAGTAGTCCCGCCGGGACTAGAATTGCAGATACGCAGTATTTT.